The 28 T cell receptor beta chains presented below share a single source sample, sequenced in a study of identical twins. TCRdb fed the 5' RACE reads into MiXCR, producing one record per CDR3 protein. Seen here are fewer than 250,000 distinct CDR3 sequences, about 7.3% observed once, and the top ten hold around 3.4%. These sequences were also reported in another study, on yellow fever vaccine responses in identical twins.

Sequenced sample: memory (CD45RO+) T cells sorted from blood. Receptors originate from a woman under 30 in good health.

This clonotype was observed at least ten times. The chain is built from TRBV5-1 and TRBJ2-5, with D possibly being TRBD1 (5 bases). With 4 bases removed from V and 2 bases from J, the gap between germline ends came to 18 bases. There are 16 residues in the CDR3. Germline V gene sequence: CDR1 SGHRS, CDR2 YFSETQ. CDR3: CASSGSPTRVQETQYF. The CDR3 region has the DNA TGCGCCAGCAGCGGCTCACCGACCAGGGTACAAGAGACCCAGTACTTC.

This clonotype occurred a few times. This chain joins TRBV18 and TRBJ2-1; 9 nucleotides agree with TRBD2. CDR1 is KGHSH, CDR2 LQKENI, per germline. CDR3 length: 15 residues. Trimming took 2 bases from V and 5 from J; bases not matched to a gene: 4. The CDR3 loop is CASSPGTSNHNEQFF. CDR3 in DNA: TGTGCCAGCTCACCAGGGACTAGCAACCACAATGAGCAGTTCTTC. The complete variable domain, with remaining parts taken from reference TRBV18 and TRBJ2-1, reads NAGVMQNPRHLVRRRGQEARLRCSPMKGHSHVYWYRQLPEEGLKFMVYLQKENIIDESGMPKERFSAEFPKEGPSILRIQQVVRGDSAAYFCASSPGTSNHNEQFFGPGTRLTVL.

This clonotype was observed at least ten times. The chain links TRBV7-9 to TRBJ1-6; weak D call: TRBD1 (6 bases). V shed 4 bases and J shed 10 bases, with 11 bases lying between them. The CDR3 runs to 13 residues. Per the germline V gene, CDR1 is SEHNR and CDR2 is FQNEAQ (reference sequence). The CDR3 here is CASSSQGRSPLHF. The CDR3 DNA follows: TGTGCCAGCAGCTCTCAGGGGCGCTCACCCCTCCACTTT.

The table lists this clonotype with a few counts. The V and J genes are TRBV20-1 and TRBJ2-3; 8 bases line up with TRBD2. This CDR3 spans 16 amino acids. Germline values: CDR1 DFQATT, CDR2 SNEGSKA (reference sequence). With 5 bases clipped from V and 3 bases from J, the junction kept 13 bases outside the gene matches. CDR3 region: CSAPTAGTRETDTQYF. The CDR3 DNA is TGCAGTGCTCCAACAGCCGGGACTAGGGAGACAGATACGCAGTATTTT.

DNA of the CDR3: TGTGCCAGTACCACCGCCAGGGGGCCCACCTCCGCCTACGAGCAGTACGTC. Translated: CASTTARGPTSAYEQYV. The J gene is TRBJ2-7, the V gene TRBV19; 8 bases align to TRBD1. Germline V gene lookup returns CDR1 LNHDA and CDR2 SQIVND (reference sequence). This CDR3 is 17 amino acids long. The trim removed 7 bases at V and 2 bases at J, leaving 16 bases unmatched.

The V gene is TRBV20-1, the J gene TRBJ2-7; no firm D call. V lost 6 bases, J lost 1 base, and 13 bases lay in between. Germline V gives CDR1 DFQATT, CDR2 SNEGSKA (reference sequence). This CDR3 spans 13 amino acids. CDR3 loop: CSARYPSSYEQYV. Written as DNA, the CDR3 is TGCAGTGCCCGCTATCCTTCGTCCTACGAGCAGTACGTC.

V gene TRBV18 combines with J gene TRBJ1-1; a weak D match, TRBD1 (6 bases). The V gene's germline CDR1 is KGHSH and CDR2 LQKENI. V was shortened by 5 bases and J by 0 bases, with 16 bases between the two germline ends. This CDR3 comprises 16 residues. Here the CDR3 DNA reads TGTGCCAGCTCAAGGGGGGCCGGAGGGGTGAACACTGAAGCTTTCTTT. It is translated as CASSRGAGGVNTEAFF.

This clonotype was counted ten times or more. The chain is built from TRBV20-1 and TRBJ1-1; TRBD1 matches at 7 bases. The junction had 14 bases not matched to a gene; V was cut back by 2 bases and J by 11 bases. This CDR3 has 14 residues. Germline CDR1 and CDR2: DFQATT and SNEGSKA (reference sequence). Here the CDR3 DNA reads TGCAGTGCTAGAAACGAACAGGGGATTGCGGATGCTTTCTTT. It specifies CSARNEQGIADAFF.

In this sample, this clonotype turned up many times. The chain employs TRBV5-5 and TRBJ1-1; 7 nucleotides line up with TRBD1. V shed 4 bases, J shed 4 bases, and the junction held 10 bases outside the gene matches. The CDR3 consists of 15 residues. Germline CDR1 is SGHKS and CDR2 is YYEKEE (reference sequence). DNA for the CDR3: TGTGCCAGCAGCAGCGACCCGGGACAGCTCACTGAAGCTTTCTTT. It translates to CASSSDPGQLTEAFF.

This clonotype was observed a single time. At one boundary the junction diverges from the germline segment, which might be a read error. The chain is built from TRBV11-2 and TRBJ2-3; D gene ambiguous. Germline loops: CDR1 SGHAT, CDR2 FQNNGV. This CDR3 is 12 amino acids long. The chain's CDR3 is CASSPSTDSQYF. Written as DNA, the CDR3 is TGTGCCAGCAGCCCGAGCACAGATTCGCAGTATTTT.

This clonotype has a count of ten or more. J is TRBJ1-5 and V is TRBV24-1; unclear D gene. The CDR3 extends over 14 amino acids. Germline CDR1 and CDR2: KGHDR and SFDVKD. Trimming took 6 bases from V and 0 from J, leaving 8 bases between them. CDR3 coding DNA: TGTGCCACCAGTCCACCTTATAGCAATCAGCCCCAGCATTTT. This gives the protein CATSPPYSNQPQHF.

This clonotype was recorded at least ten times. DNA for the CDR3: TGTGCCAGCAGCTCAGGGGGCGGTCAAGAGACCCAGTACTTC. Translated: CASSSGGGQETQYF. This chain links TRBV5-6 with TRBJ2-5, with 8 bases matching TRBD1. CDR1 is SGHDT and CDR2 is YYEEEE in the germline V gene. The CDR3 covers 14 residues. The J segment lost 2 bases and the V segment lost 3 bases, leaving 3 bases of the junction unmatched.

The rearrangement joins TRBV11-2 to TRBJ2-2; 9 positions match TRBD2. The junction had 13 bases not matched to a gene; V was cut back by 2 bases and J by 0 bases. Per germline, CDR1 SGHAT and CDR2 FQNNGV. There are 20 residues in the CDR3. This CDR3 reads CASSLFSGGGPSANTGELFF. The CDR3, as DNA: TGTGCCAGCAGCTTATTTAGCGGGGGAGGACCGAGCGCGAACACCGGGGAGCTGTTTTTT.

This clonotype was recorded many times. The chain recombines TRBV5-1 with TRBJ2-2, with TRBD1 identical over 10 bases. This CDR3 comprises 16 residues. In germline, CDR1 is SGHRS, CDR2 YFSETQ. The J segment lost 3 bases and the V segment lost 4 bases, leaving 6 bases of the junction unmatched. As DNA, the CDR3 is TGCGCCAGCAGCCCGCGACAGGGGGCGGACACCGGGGAGCTGTTTTTT. Its translation: CASSPRQGADTGELFF.

This rearrangement joins TRBV5-6 to TRBJ2-2; TRBD1 is a possible D gene (6 bases). This CDR3 spans 12 amino acids. In germline, CDR1 is SGHDT, CDR2 YYEEEE. V lost 6 bases and J lost 8, with 11 bases in between. CDR3 sequence reads: CASTNREGELFF. CDR3 nucleotides: TGTGCCAGCACCAACAGGGAAGGGGAGCTGTTTTTT.

The chain links TRBV28 to TRBJ1-5; 7 positions agree with TRBD1. The CDR3 sequence is 13 residues long. The V segment lost 5 bases and the J segment 6 bases; nucleotides outside the gene matches: 4. Germline V gene sequence: CDR1 MDHEN, CDR2 SYDVKM. The CDR3 region has the DNA TGTGCCAGCAGTGGGGGACAGTCTCAGCCCCAGCATTTT. Translated, it gives CASSGGQSQPQHF. Full variable domain (rest looked up from reference TRBV28 and TRBJ1-5): DVKVTQSSRYLVKRTGEKVFLECVQDMDHENMFWYRQDPGLGLRLIYFSYDVKMKEKGDIPEGYSVSREKKERFSLILESASTNQTSMYLCASSGGQSQPQHFGDGTRLSIL.

In the case of this clonotype: The junction departs from the called germline gene at one end, perhaps through a read error. The chain uses TRBV6-2 or TRBV6-3 and TRBJ2-5; D remains ambiguous. This CDR3 region has 15 residues. Looked up from germline, CDR1 is MNHEY and CDR2 is SVGEGT. The CDR3 nucleotides read TGTGCCAGCAGTTCCCAGACAAATAACCAAGAGACCCAGTATTTC. Its protein is CASSSQTNNQETQYF.

V gene TRBV20-1 combines with J gene TRBJ2-1, with a tentative D call TRBD2 (7 bases). CDR3 length: 17 amino acids. Germline values: CDR1 DFQATT, CDR2 SNEGSKA (reference sequence). Trimming stripped 3 bases from V and 0 bases from J, with 18 bases between. CDR3: CSARDGAGASSYNEQFF. CDR3 nucleotide sequence: TGCAGTGCTAGGGATGGGGCGGGGGCAAGCTCCTACAATGAGCAGTTCTTC.

The chain links TRBV20-1 to TRBJ1-6; D gene ambiguous. The germline V and J ends were trimmed by 4 bases and 8 bases, with 15 bases remaining between them. Germline V lookup: CDR1 DFQATT, CDR2 SNEGSKA (reference sequence). The length of the CDR3 is 14 residues. DNA for the CDR3: TGCAGTGCTATACCTGGGGATAGGGATTCACCCCTCCACTTT. Encoded protein: CSAIPGDRDSPLHF.

This clonotype was found many times. The V and J genes are TRBV5-1 and TRBJ2-1, with a weak D call TRBD2 (6 bases). The V end was cut by 5 bases, the J end by 0 bases, with 12 bases between. The CDR3 length is 15 residues. From germline, CDR1 is SGHRS and CDR2 YFSETQ. CDR3 bases: TGCGCCAGCAGTGAGGGAGGAAGCTCCTACAATGAGCAGTTCTTC. Translating gives CASSEGGSSYNEQFF.

This clonotype occurred many times. The gene calls are TRBV28 and TRBJ2-4, with 12 bases identical to TRBD2. This CDR3 has 19 residues. V was pared by 1 base and J by 1 base, with 8 bases of the junction left unmatched. Germline lookup yields CDR1 MDHEN and CDR2 SYDVKM. The CDR3 sequence: CASSLSLPTSGRAKNIQYF. The CDR3 nucleotides are TGTGCCAGCAGTTTATCCCTCCCCACTAGCGGGAGGGCCAAAAACATTCAGTACTTC.

This chain uses TRBV5-5 with TRBJ2-3, with D hard to call. Germline loops: CDR1 SGHKS, CDR2 YYEKEE (reference sequence). Trimming took 5 bases from V and 3 from J, leaving 10 bases between them. The length of the CDR3 is 13 residues. The DNA for the CDR3 is TGTGCCAGCAGACGGGTAGATACAGATACGCAGTATTTT. Encoded protein: CASRRVDTDTQYF.

In its sample, this clonotype was seen many times. The chain employs TRBV10-3 and TRBJ1-2; D is possibly TRBD1 (5 bases). This CDR3 contains 14 residues. V lost 3 bases and J 8 bases, leaving 16 bases between the germline ends. From germline, CDR1 is ENHRY and CDR2 SYGVKD. In DNA, the CDR3 is TGTGCCATCAGTGACCTGGGGCTAAAGGCGGGCTACACCTTC. It yields the protein CAISDLGLKAGYTF.

This clonotype was found many times. This chain uses TRBV20-1 with TRBJ1-1; 7 bases line up with TRBD1. V lost 1 base, J lost 5 bases, and 13 bases stayed unmatched. Germline CDR1 DFQATT, CDR2 SNEGSKA (reference sequence). This CDR3 is 16 amino acids long. The CDR3 nucleotides are TGCAGTGCTAGAGCCGCGGCAGAGGGGGCGCAGACTGAAGCTTTCTTT. This translates into CSARAAAEGAQTEAFF.

V gene TRBV20-1 combines with J gene TRBJ2-2, with 15 bases that match TRBD2. Germline V lookup: CDR1 DFQATT, CDR2 SNEGSKA (reference sequence). The CDR3 consists of 17 residues. Trimming removed 6 bases from V and 3 bases from J; junction bases left unmatched: 8. In DNA, the CDR3 is TGCAGTGCCTCCAGGACTAGCGGGGGGGCTTACACCGGGGAGCTGTTTTTT. Its translation: CSASRTSGGAYTGELFF.

The table lists this clonotype with a few counts. The V call is TRBV18, the J call TRBJ2-1, with a possible D match to TRBD1 (5 bases). Per germline, CDR1 KGHSH and CDR2 LQKENI. The V end was cut by 1 base, the J end by 5 bases, with 9 bases between. The CDR3 has 14 residues. The DNA of the CDR3 is TGTGCCAGCTCACCACGGTTGACAGACAATGAGCAGTTCTTC. Amino acid sequence: CASSPRLTDNEQFF. The full variable domain, completed using reference TRBV18 and TRBJ2-1, is NAGVMQNPRHLVRRRGQEARLRCSPMKGHSHVYWYRQLPEEGLKFMVYLQKENIIDESGMPKERFSAEFPKEGPSILRIQQVVRGDSAAYFCASSPRLTDNEQFFGPGTRLTVL.

Note on this clonotype: A single base separates this from a much larger clone, so it may be a read error. The CDR3 region is CASSLRENEGLAGAYNEQFF. The CDR3 nucleotides read TGCGCCAGCAGCTTGCGAGAAAATGAGGGACTAGCGGGAGCCTACAATGAGCAGTTCTTC. J is TRBJ2-1 and V is TRBV5-1; 14 positions agree with TRBD2. The CDR3 has 20 amino acids. V was clipped by 1 base and J by 2 bases; unmatched bases: 11. The germline CDR1 and CDR2 sequences are SGHRS and YFSETQ.

The chain uses TRBV5-1 and TRBJ2-1; D may be TRBD1 (6 bases). This CDR3 contains 14 residues. V was cut by 0 bases and J by 7 bases, with 11 bases left in between. CDR1 and CDR2 from the germline V gene are SGHRS and YFSETQ. The CDR3: CASSLVGAPNEQFF. CDR3 coding DNA: TGCGCCAGCAGCTTGGTGGGGGCGCCGAATGAGCAGTTCTTC.